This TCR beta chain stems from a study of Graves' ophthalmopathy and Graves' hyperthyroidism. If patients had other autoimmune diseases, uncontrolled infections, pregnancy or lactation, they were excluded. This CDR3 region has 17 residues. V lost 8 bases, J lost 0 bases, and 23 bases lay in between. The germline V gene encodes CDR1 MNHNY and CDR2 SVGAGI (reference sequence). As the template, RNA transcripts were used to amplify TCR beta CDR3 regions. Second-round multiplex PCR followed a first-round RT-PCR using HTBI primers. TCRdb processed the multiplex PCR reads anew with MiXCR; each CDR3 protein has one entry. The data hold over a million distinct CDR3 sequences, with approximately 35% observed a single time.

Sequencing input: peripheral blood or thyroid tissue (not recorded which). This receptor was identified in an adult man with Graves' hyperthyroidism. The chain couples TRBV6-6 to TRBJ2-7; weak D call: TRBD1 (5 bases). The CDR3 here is CASGPTGGRTSSYEQYF. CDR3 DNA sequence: TGTGCCAGCGGCCCGACGGGTGGAAGGACAAGCTCCTACGAGCAGTACTTC.